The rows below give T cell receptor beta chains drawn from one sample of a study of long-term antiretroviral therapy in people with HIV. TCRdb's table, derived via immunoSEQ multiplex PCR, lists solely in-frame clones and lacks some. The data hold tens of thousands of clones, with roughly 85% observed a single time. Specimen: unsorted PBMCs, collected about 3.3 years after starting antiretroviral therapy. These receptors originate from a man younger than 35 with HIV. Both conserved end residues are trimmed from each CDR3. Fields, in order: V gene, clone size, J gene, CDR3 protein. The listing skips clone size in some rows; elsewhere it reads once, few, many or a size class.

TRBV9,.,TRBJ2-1,ASSHPSGRPHNEQF
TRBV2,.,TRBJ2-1,ASRRWTSGDYNEQF
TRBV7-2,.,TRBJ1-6,ASSLNVPTVQSPLH
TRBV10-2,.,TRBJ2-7,ASSEPGQGYYEQY
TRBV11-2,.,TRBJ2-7,ASSGDSYEQY
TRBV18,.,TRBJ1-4,ASSPRGGNEKLF
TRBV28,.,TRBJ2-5,ASSTEGPLWRETQY
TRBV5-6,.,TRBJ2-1,ASSLRPYEQF
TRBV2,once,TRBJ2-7,ASSEAIQGYEQY
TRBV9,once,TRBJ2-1,ASSVGGNSGNEQF
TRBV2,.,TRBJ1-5,ASSYDSTNQPQH
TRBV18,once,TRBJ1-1,ASSELQGSGPF
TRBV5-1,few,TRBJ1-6,ASCKGDNSPLH
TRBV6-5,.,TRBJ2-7,ASSYGQGHSYEQY
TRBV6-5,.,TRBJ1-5,ASSWGQNQPQH
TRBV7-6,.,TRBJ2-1,ASSRGGWNNEQF
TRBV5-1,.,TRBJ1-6,ASSWATGGSNSPLH
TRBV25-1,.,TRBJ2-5,ASGRTGQETQY
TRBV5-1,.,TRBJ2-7,ASSLEPGSYEQY
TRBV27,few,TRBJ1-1,ASGWTTAGTEAF
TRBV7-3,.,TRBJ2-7,ASSPGPMIREVYEQY
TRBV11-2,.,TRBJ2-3,ASSSRAGGTDTQY
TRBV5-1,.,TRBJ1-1,ASSLSPGGDFIEAF
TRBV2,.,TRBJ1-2,ASSEALRGASYGYT
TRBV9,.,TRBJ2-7,ASSVGFSTYEQY
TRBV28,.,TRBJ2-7,ASSLGLAYEQY
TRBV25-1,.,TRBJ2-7,ASSERQGGPYEQY
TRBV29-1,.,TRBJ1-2,SVDREFGAYGYT